This TCR beta chain derives from a study of T cell responses to AZD1222 COVID-19 vaccine. Findings and caveats of the study: There were vaccine-associated CD4 TCRs across spike, dominant at 160-218 and 743-854. Targeting of unmutated variant regions was reportedly seen in nearly half of spike-specific TCRs. The study identified only 6 or 7 AZD1222 recipients as seropositive at baseline.

The method was immunoSEQ multiplex PCR; TCRdb's version includes in-frame clones alone and lacks a portion of them. This sample yields about 140,000 clones, of which 75% to 90% are seen a single time; approximately 4.8% belongs to the top ten. This clone was counted a single time. Its antigen is still unknown. Trimming took 6 bases from V and 0 from J; bases not matched to a gene: 4. This CDR3 spans 15 amino acids. Germline CDR1 and CDR2: LNHDA and SQIVND (reference sequence). The clonotype originates from an adult in good health. The input for sequencing was peripheral blood, taken on day 0 of AZD1222 vaccination. The rearrangement links TRBV19 to TRBJ2-7; 11 nucleotides agree with TRBD1. This CDR3 reads CASSDGTGGSYEQYF. The CDR3 nucleotides read TGTGCCAGTAGCGACGGGACAGGGGGCTCCTACGAGCAGTACTTC. Full variable domain (outside the CDR3, taken from reference TRBV19 and TRBJ2-7): DGGITQSPKYLFRKEGQNVTLSCEQNLNHDAMYWYRQDPGQGLRLIYYSQIVNDFQKGDIAEGYSVSREKKESFPLTVTSAQKNPTAFYLCASSDGTGGSYEQYFGPGTRLTVT.